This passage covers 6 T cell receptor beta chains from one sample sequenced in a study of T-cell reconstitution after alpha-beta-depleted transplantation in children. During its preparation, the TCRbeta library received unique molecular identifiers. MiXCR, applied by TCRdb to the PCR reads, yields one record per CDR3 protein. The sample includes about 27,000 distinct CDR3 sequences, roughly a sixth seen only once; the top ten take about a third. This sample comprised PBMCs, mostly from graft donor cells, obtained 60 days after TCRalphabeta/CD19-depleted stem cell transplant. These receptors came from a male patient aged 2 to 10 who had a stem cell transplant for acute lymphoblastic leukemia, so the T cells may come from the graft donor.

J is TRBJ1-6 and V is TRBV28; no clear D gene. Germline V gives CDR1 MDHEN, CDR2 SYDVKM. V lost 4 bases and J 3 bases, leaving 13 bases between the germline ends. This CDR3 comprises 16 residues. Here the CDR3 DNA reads TGTGCCAGCAGTTGGGGTGGAGGGAACTATAATTCACCCCTCCACTTT. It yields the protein CASSWGGGNYNSPLHF.

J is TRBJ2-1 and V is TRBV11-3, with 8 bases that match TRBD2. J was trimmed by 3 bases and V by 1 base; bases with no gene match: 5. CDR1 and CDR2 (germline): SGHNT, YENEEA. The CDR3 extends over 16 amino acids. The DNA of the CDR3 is TGTGCCAGCAGCTTAGGGGGACTAGGAGGCTACAATGAGCAGTTCTTC. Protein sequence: CASSLGGLGGYNEQFF.

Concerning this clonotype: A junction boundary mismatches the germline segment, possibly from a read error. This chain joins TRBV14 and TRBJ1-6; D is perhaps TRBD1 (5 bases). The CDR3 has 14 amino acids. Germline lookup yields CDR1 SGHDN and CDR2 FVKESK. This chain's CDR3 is CASSHGGVGSALHF. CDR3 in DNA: TGTGCCAGCAGCCACGGGGGGGTTGGTTCAGCCCTCCACTTT.

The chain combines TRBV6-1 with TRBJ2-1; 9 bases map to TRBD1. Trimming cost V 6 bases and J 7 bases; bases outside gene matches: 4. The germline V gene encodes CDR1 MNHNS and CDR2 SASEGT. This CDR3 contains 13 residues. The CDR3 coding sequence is TGTGCCAGCAGACAGGGGGCCAGGAATGAGCAGTTCTTC. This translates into CASRQGARNEQFF.

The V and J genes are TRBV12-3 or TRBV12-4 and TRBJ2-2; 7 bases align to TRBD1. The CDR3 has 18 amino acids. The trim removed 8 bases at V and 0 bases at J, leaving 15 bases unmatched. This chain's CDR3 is CASCLVRSGTANTGELFF. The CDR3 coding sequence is TGTGCCAGCTGCTTGGTGCGCTCCGGGACAGCGAACACCGGGGAGCTGTTTTTT.

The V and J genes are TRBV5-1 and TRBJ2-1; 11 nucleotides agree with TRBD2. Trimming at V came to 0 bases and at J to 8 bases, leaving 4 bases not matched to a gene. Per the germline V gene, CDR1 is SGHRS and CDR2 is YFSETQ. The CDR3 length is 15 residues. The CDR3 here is CASSLGLAGLDEQFF. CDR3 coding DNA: TGCGCCAGCAGCTTGGGACTAGCGGGACTCGATGAGCAGTTCTTC.